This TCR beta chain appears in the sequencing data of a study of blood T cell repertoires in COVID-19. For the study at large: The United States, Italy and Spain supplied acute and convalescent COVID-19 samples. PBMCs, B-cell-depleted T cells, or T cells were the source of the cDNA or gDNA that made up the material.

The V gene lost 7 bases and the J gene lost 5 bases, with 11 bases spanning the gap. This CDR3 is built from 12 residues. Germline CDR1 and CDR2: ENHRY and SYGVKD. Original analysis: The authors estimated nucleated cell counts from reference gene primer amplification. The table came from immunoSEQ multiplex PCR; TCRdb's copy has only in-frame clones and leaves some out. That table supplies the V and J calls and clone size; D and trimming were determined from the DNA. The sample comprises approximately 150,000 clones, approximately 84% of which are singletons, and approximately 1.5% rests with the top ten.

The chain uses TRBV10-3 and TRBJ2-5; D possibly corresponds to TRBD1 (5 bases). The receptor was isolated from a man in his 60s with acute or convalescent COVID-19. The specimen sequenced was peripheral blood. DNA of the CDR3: TGTGCCATCAACCAGGGCGGTGAGACCCAGTACTTC. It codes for CAINQGGETQYF.